This T cell receptor beta chain was identified in a study of identical twins. Donors were all healthy Caucasians. This clonotype was observed at least ten times. The antigen is undetermined. In TCRdb, the 5' RACE reads were re-called with MiXCR into one record per CDR3 protein. The data show a few hundred thousand distinct CDR3 sequences, over 8.5% seen once. Study-wide findings and caveats: Researchers caution that invariant MAIT and iNKT cells could partly confound zero-insertion analyses. High-abundance cord blood beta clonotypes had fewer insertions; memory repertoires showed none.

This same sample was also taken into another study, of yellow fever vaccine responses in identical twins. That study reports: Twin vaccine T cell responses reportedly seemed partly convergent, partly personalized.

The sequenced sample was CD8+ T cells sorted from blood. This clonotype originated in a woman aged 18-29 years in good health.

The chain's CDR3 is CSVGSNNEQFF. In DNA form, the CDR3 reads TGCAGCGTGGGATCAAACAATGAGCAGTTCTTC. V usage is TRBV29-1 and J usage is TRBJ2-1; no clear D gene. Germline V CDR1 and CDR2: SQVTM, ANQGSEA. The V gene lost 6 bases and the J gene lost 5 bases, with 8 bases spanning the gap. The CDR3 spans 11 residues.